The rows below give T cell receptor beta chains drawn from one sample of a study of neurological immune-mediated disorders. Via MiXCR, TCRdb re-called the 5' RACE reads, giving one row per CDR3 protein. The data show 70,000 to 90,000 distinct CDR3 sequences, with 5.8% seen just once and approximately 8% held by the top ten. Sequenced sample: PBMCs. These receptors all stem from a woman in her fifties or sixties with multiple sclerosis. Both conserved end residues are part of each CDR3. The listing skips clone size in some rows; elsewhere it reads once, few, many or a size class.

size	length	V	J	CDR3
many	14	TRBV20-1	TRBJ2-7	CSAARTEVPYEQYF
many	13	TRBV18	TRBJ2-5	CASSQRGGETQYF
few	14	TRBV5-1	TRBJ2-7	CASSLVGITYEQYF
many	14	TRBV7-9	TRBJ2-1	CASSPGKAVNEQFF
many	13	TRBV20-1	TRBJ1-3	CSARDPGGHTIYF
many	15	TRBV5-1	TRBJ1-1	CASSSPGGADTEAFF
many	15	TRBV7-8	TRBJ2-2	CASSLGLTDTGELFF
many	12	TRBV20-1	TRBJ1-1	CSASPLNVEAFF
many	16	TRBV12-3/TRBV12-4	TRBJ1-6	CASSSQGALGNSPLHF
many	15	TRBV5-1	TRBJ1-1	CASSLSAGPNTEAFF
many	14	TRBV7-8	TRBJ1-5	CASSLYTSNQPQHF
many	16	TRBV2	TRBJ2-4	CASRRSGALAKNIQYF
many	15	TRBV4-1	TRBJ2-3	CASSRIDREADTQYF
many	15	TRBV20-1	TRBJ2-5	CSASPPTAHQETQYF
many	14	TRBV7-2	TRBJ2-2	CASRDALNTGELFF
many	14	TRBV5-1	TRBJ2-1	CASSLGLLGAEQFF
many	15	TRBV11-2	TRBJ2-1	CASSPGAGTHNEQFF
few	14	TRBV6-5	TRBJ1-2	CASSYFGRGLGYTF
many	14	TRBV6-4	TRBJ1-6	CASSPDRENSPLHF
many	15	TRBV15	TRBJ1-4	CATSREGGLGEKLFF
many	13	TRBV5-1	TRBJ1-1	CASSIQGAAEAFF
.	16	TRBV25-1	TRBJ2-2	CASSEWGGPNTGELFF
many	15	TRBV7-2	TRBJ1-3	CASFKDSRSGNTIYF
many	16	TRBV28	TRBJ1-1	CASNSPGDSMNTEAFF
.	14	TRBV6-1	TRBJ2-1	CASSGIDMYNEQFF
many	13	TRBV20-1	TRBJ1-2	CSARDPAVYGYTF
many	13	TRBV5-5	TRBJ1-1	CASSLEWGDKAFF
many	15	TRBV4-1	TRBJ1-2	CASSQVGGRVGGYTF
many	14	TRBV27	TRBJ2-5	CASSLSGDLETQYF
many	14	TRBV14	TRBJ1-6	CASSRDRGLSPLHF
many	14	TRBV7-2	TRBJ2-5	CASSLAVTQETQYF
many	15	TRBV5-1	TRBJ2-7	CASSSSGRSSYEQYF
many	14	TRBV29-1	TRBJ2-7	CSVRVGTPVGEQYF
medium-sized	12	TRBV20-1	TRBJ2-2	CSPDRVSGELFF
many	16	TRBV6-6	TRBJ1-4	CASSYSTAGGDEKLFF
many	16	TRBV5-5	TRBJ1-1	CASSLGLRGMNTEAFF
many	15	TRBV6-5	TRBJ2-6	CASRTRDTGANVLTF
many	17	TRBV5-1	TRBJ2-2	CASSRGLTGSNTGELFF
many	14	TRBV5-1	TRBJ1-5	CASSLVVGEQPQHF
many	13	TRBV5-1	TRBJ1-1	CASSLMMNTEAFF
.	15	TRBV9	TRBJ1-2	CASSSRGGTNYGYTF
medium-sized	15	TRBV5-1	TRBJ2-7	CASSLEVSGSYEQYF
many	11	TRBV12-3/TRBV12-4	TRBJ2-1	CASSLLDEQFF
many	13	TRBV28	TRBJ2-7	CASSLSSAYEQYF
many	11	TRBV6-5	TRBJ1-2	CASTTGIGYTF
many	13	TRBV14	TRBJ2-7	CASSQGLSGEQYF
many	15	TRBV6-5	TRBJ2-7	CASSYSNRDPYEQYF
many	16	TRBV4-1	TRBJ2-1	CASSQDPAGGRDEQFF
many	14	TRBV3-1	TRBJ2-7	CASSQGTATYEQYF
many	14	TRBV6-5	TRBJ1-4	CASRATSVGEKLFF
.	15	TRBV7-9	TRBJ1-2	CASSRTGGENYGYTF
many	14	TRBV6-6	TRBJ1-5	CASNVGDSNQPQHF
many	14	TRBV6-1	TRBJ2-5	CASSVDAPGETQYF
many	14	TRBV7-9	TRBJ1-1	CASSFKSTNTEAFF